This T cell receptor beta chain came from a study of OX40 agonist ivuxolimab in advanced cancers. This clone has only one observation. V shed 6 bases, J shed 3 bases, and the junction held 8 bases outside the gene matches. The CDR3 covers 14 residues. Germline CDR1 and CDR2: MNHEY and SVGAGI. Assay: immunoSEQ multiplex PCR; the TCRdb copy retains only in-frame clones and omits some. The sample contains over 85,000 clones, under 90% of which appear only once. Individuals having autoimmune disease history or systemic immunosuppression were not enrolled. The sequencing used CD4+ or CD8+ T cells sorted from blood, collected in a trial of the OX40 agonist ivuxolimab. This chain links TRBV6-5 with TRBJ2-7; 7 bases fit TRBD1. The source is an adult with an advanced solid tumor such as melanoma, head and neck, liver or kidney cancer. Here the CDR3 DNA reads TGTGCCAGCAGCAGGACTGGGACAGACTACGAGCAGTACTTC. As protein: CASSRTGTDYEQYF.